These T cell receptor beta chains were read from a single sample in a study of blood T cell repertoires in COVID-19. The method was immunoSEQ multiplex PCR; TCRdb's version includes in-frame clones alone and lacks a portion of them. Found here are 300,000 to 350,000 clones, around 90% of them singletons; the top ten hold about 4.5%. Sequencing input: PBMCs or T cells enriched from blood (not recorded which). Receptor source: a woman aged 18 to 35 with acute COVID-19. CDR3s leave out the opening cysteine and the closing phenylalanine or tryptophan.

TRBV19	TRBJ1-5	ASSIQGYQPQH
TRBV5-8	TRBJ1-5	ASSSTDQPYQPQH
TRBV6-5	TRBJ1-1	ASSELFGNTEAF
TRBV11-2	TRBJ1-1	ASPGSVITGRKNTEAF
TRBV5-6	TRBJ2-3	ASLGGTPDTQY
TRBV15	TRBJ2-7	ATSRDDWFGNEQY
TRBV7-9	TRBJ1-5	ASSYRGSNQPQH
TRBV5-1	TRBJ1-1	ASELRDRGLGWTEAF
TRBV7-3	TRBJ2-1	ASSLPLSKLNEQF
TRBV2	TRBJ1-5	ASSPDNQPQH
TRBV3-1/TRBV3-2	TRBJ1-5	ASSQDRHQPQH
TRBV5-1	TRBJ2-3	ASSLGQGAPDTQY
TRBV19	TRBJ2-1	ASSIRKGGGRDNEQF
TRBV15	TRBJ2-2	ATSRDASGSGGELF
TRBV5-1	TRBJ2-1	ASSRKHSGNHEQF
TRBV29-1	TRBJ1-1	SVHLGGNTEAF
TRBV6-5	TRBJ1-2	ASSMRGLDGYT
TRBV28	TRBJ2-5	ASSFAAVQETQY
TRBV27	TRBJ1-1	ASSLYLGQREAF
TRBV29-1	TRBJ2-3	TMTGGDDETDTQY
TRBV6-2/TRBV6-3	TRBJ1-5	ASSLRQGIQPQH
TRBV24-1	TRBJ2-3	ATSDVQLAGRTDTQY
TRBV11-3	TRBJ2-3	ASSTRTGELADTQY
TRBV20-1	TRBJ2-7	SARERDEQY
TRBV28	TRBJ1-2	ASSPSVRAYGYT
TRBV18	TRBJ1-1	ASSPTGKDTEAF
TRBV5-1	TRBJ2-6	ASSPGKTSGANVLT
TRBV14	TRBJ2-2	ASSQVRGRLF
TRBV5-5	TRBJ1-2	ASSPEGGGYT
TRBV12-3/TRBV12-4	TRBJ1-2	ASRQGAGGYT
TRBV30	TRBJ1-2	AWSVPTGRYT
TRBV13	TRBJ2-3	ASSLSDTQY
TRBV27	TRBJ1-6	ASSSTGARGISPLH
TRBV19	TRBJ1-5	ASSIRGTGDGQPQH
TRBV19	TRBJ2-3	ASSTSGDTQY
TRBV3-1/TRBV3-2	TRBJ2-3	ASSQETAGGADTQY
TRBV18	TRBJ1-2	ASSPLGTGYANYGYT
TRBV3-1/TRBV3-2	TRBJ2-7	ASSQGSLAGNEQY
TRBV3-1/TRBV3-2	TRBJ2-7	ASSPRGQGLDEQY
TRBV10-3	TRBJ2-7	AISKPGQALYEQY
TRBV27	TRBJ2-7	ASTPIAGGPIPEQY
TRBV7-9	TRBJ2-1	ASSTYSGGFYNEQF
TRBV19	TRBJ1-5	ASSDSSNQPQH
TRBV11-3	TRBJ1-2	ASSPGRRRGYGYT
TRBV7-9	TRBJ1-2	ASSLPSGYT